The 29 T cell receptor beta chains below come from one sample, sequenced in a study of regulatory T cells in long-lasting Graves disease. For TCR beta, libraries came from iRepertoire HTBI primers and Arm-PCR of CDR3 regions. Via MiXCR, TCRdb re-called the multiplex PCR reads, giving one row per CDR3 protein. The sample carries some 250,000 distinct CDR3 sequences, around a sixth recorded once. Time point indicated: newly diagnosed GD, antithyroid drugs for less than 3 months. RNA isolated from PBMCs was used to make the TCR library. These data were also reused for a study on T cells in Graves' hyperthyroidism and ophthalmopathy.

This material consisted of peripheral blood mononuclear cells (PBMCs), taken at new diagnosis, from a patient treated with antithyroid drugs. The receptors stem from a woman in her 30s with Graves disease.

This clonotype was picked up many times. The chain employs TRBV28 and TRBJ2-1; D is perhaps TRBD1 or TRBD2 (5 bases each). Germline lookup yields CDR1 MDHEN and CDR2 SYDVKM. V was cut by 3 bases and J by 9 bases, with 9 bases left in between. This CDR3 is built from 12 residues. CDR3 coding DNA: TGTGCCAGCAGTTTCAAGGGACGTGAGCAGTTCTTC. Amino acid sequence: CASSFKGREQFF.

This clonotype was recorded at least ten times. V gene TRBV5-1 combines with J gene TRBJ2-5, with a weak D call TRBD2 (7 bases). Germline loops: CDR1 SGHRS, CDR2 YFSETQ. Trimming removed 6 bases at V and 4 bases at J, with 16 bases between. This CDR3 spans 14 amino acids. The CDR3 sequence is CASKLSGGRETQYF. The CDR3 nucleotides are TGCGCCAGCAAGCTATCGGGGGGCCGAGAGACCCAGTACTTC. Combining the CDR3 with reference TRBV5-1 and TRBJ2-5 gives the whole variable domain KAGVTQTPRYLIKTRGQQVTLSCSPISGHRSVSWYQQTPGQGLQFLFEYFSETQRNKGNFPGRFSGRQFSNSRSEMNVSTLELGDSALYLCASKLSGGRETQYFGPGTRLLVL.

This clonotype showed up many times. The chain is built from TRBV3-1 and TRBJ1-6; D call uncertain. Germline V CDR1 and CDR2: LGHDT, YNNKEL (reference sequence). The V end lost 5 bases, the J end lost 5 bases, and 19 bases lay between the germline ends. The CDR3 is made up of 17 amino acids. The CDR3 here is CASSKRTSRVDNSPLHF. As DNA, the CDR3 is TGTGCCAGCAGCAAACGGACGAGCCGGGTCGATAATTCACCCCTCCACTTT.

The chain links TRBV4-1 to TRBJ1-2; no firm D call. Trimming pared 3 bases from V and 1 base from J, leaving 15 bases between. The germline gives CDR1 MGHRA, CDR2 YSYEKL. The CDR3 is 16 amino acids. The CDR3 loop reads CASSHGRRTLNYGYTF. The CDR3 DNA is TGCGCCAGCAGCCATGGGCGACGGACCCTTAACTATGGCTACACCTTC.

This clonotype came up many times. The chain is built from TRBV3-1 and TRBJ2-5; a possible D gene is TRBD1 (6 bases). The CDR3 covers 14 residues. CDR1 is LGHDT, CDR2 YNNKEL, per germline (reference sequence). Trimming took 4 bases from V and 2 from J, leaving 11 bases between them. The CDR3 nucleotides read TGTGCCAGCAGCCCTTACGGACAGCAAGAGACCCAGTACTTC. Protein product: CASSPYGQQETQYF.

This rearrangement joins TRBV6-1 to TRBJ1-2; D is unclear. V shed 8 bases and J shed 6 bases, with 7 bases lying between them. This CDR3 is 10 amino acids long. From germline, CDR1 is MNHNS and CDR2 SASEGT. In DNA form, the CDR3 reads TGTGCCAGCCGGGTGGATGGCTACACCTTC. Protein sequence: CASRVDGYTF.

In its sample, this clonotype was seen many times. The genes are TRBV24-1 and TRBJ2-2; tentative D call: TRBD2 (6 bases). The CDR3 has 14 amino acids. The V end lost 9 bases, the J end lost 2 bases, and 12 bases lay between the germline ends. The germline V gene encodes CDR1 KGHDR and CDR2 SFDVKD. The CDR3 region is CATRGTDNTGELFF. The CDR3 DNA reads as TGTGCCACCCGCGGGACGGATAACACCGGGGAGCTGTTTTTT.

This clonotype has a count of ten or more. V gene TRBV9 combines with J gene TRBJ1-2, with D possibly matching TRBD1 (6 bases). Germline V lookup: CDR1 SGDLS, CDR2 YYNGEE. CDR3 size: 15 residues. The germline V and J ends were trimmed by 2 bases and 3 bases, with 14 bases remaining between them. CDR3 nucleotides: TGTGCCAGCAGCGTTTCCGGGACATCCGACTATGGCTACACCTTC. Protein sequence: CASSVSGTSDYGYTF.

The chain employs TRBV2 and TRBJ2-2; 11 positions agree with TRBD2. The J segment lost 3 bases and the V segment lost 2 bases, leaving 2 bases of the junction unmatched. CDR3 length: 16 amino acids. Looked up from germline, CDR1 is SNHLY and CDR2 is FYNNEI. The CDR3 sequence: CASSEIAGGHTGELFF. DNA for the CDR3: TGTGCCAGCAGTGAAATAGCGGGGGGGCACACCGGGGAGCTGTTTTTT.

This clonotype was counted many times. Here the CDR3 DNA reads TGTGCCAGCAGTCTTGGCACATCAAACTATGGCTACACCTTC. This sequence encodes CASSLGTSNYGYTF. V is TRBV6-2 or TRBV6-3 and J is TRBJ1-2; D is unclear. V lost 5 bases and J 2 bases, leaving 12 bases between the germline ends. CDR1 and CDR2 (germline): MNHEY, SVGEGT. This CDR3 has 14 residues.

The CDR3 nucleotides are TGTGCCAGCAGCTTGGTTCCACCGGGACAGACGAACGAGCAGTACTTC. It codes for CASSLVPPGQTNEQYF. The V and J genes are TRBV5-5 and TRBJ2-7; TRBD1 matches 7 bases. Germline CDR1 SGHKS, CDR2 YYEKEE (reference sequence). The J segment lost 5 bases and the V segment lost 0 bases, leaving 11 bases of the junction unmatched. The CDR3 runs to 16 residues.

The sample holds many counts of this clonotype. The chain combines TRBV12-5 with TRBJ1-4; weak D call: TRBD1 (6 bases). The CDR3 covers 17 residues. The V end was cut by 0 bases, the J end by 8 bases, with 19 bases between. The germline V gene encodes CDR1 LGHNT and CDR2 FRNRAP. The CDR3 region has the DNA TGTGCTAGTGGTTTGGTACAGGTCCCAGGGGATGGGGAAAAACTGTTTTTT. It codes for CASGLVQVPGDGEKLFF.

The chain recombines TRBV11-1 with TRBJ2-2; perhaps TRBD1 as D (6 bases). V gave up 0 bases and J gave up 4 bases, with 15 bases separating them. CDR1 is SGHAT and CDR2 is FQDESV in the germline V gene (reference sequence). The CDR3 spans 17 residues. The CDR3, as DNA: TGTGCCAGCAGCTTAGCGATCCAGGGGCCCATCACCGGGGAGCTGTTTTTT. Translation gives CASSLAIQGPITGELFF.

The chain couples TRBV11-2 to TRBJ2-5, with D possibly being TRBD2 (6 bases). With the DNA end fitting TRBJ2-7 better, the J assignment may be wrong. The germline V gene has CDR1 SGHAT and CDR2 FQNNGV. The CDR3 contains 13 residues. The CDR3 DNA reads TGTGCCAGCAGCTCCGGCGGGGTTGGCGAGCAGTACTTC. This gives the protein CASSSGGVGEQYF.

This clonotype was observed many times. The V and J genes are TRBV2 and TRBJ1-2, with D possibly TRBD1 on 5 matching bases. The CDR3 runs 14 residues. Trimming took off 3 bases at V and 3 bases at J, with 11 bases between the two ends. The germline CDR1 and CDR2 sequences are SNHLY and FYNNEI. DNA for the CDR3: TGTGCCAGCAGTGAGAGACAGCAACACTATGGCTACACCTTC. Translated, it gives CASSERQQHYGYTF.

Ten or more counts support this clonotype. This chain joins TRBV5-1 and TRBJ2-5; D may correspond to TRBD1 or TRBD2 (5 bases each). Trimming pared 5 bases from V and 0 bases from J, leaving 8 bases between. The CDR3 is made up of 13 amino acids. Germline V gene lookup returns CDR1 SGHRS and CDR2 YFSETQ. The CDR3, as DNA: TGCGCCAGCAGACGGGACGACCAAGAGACCCAGTACTTC. Translating it yields CASRRDDQETQYF. Variable domain in full (rest from reference TRBV5-1 and TRBJ2-5): KAGVTQTPRYLIKTRGQQVTLSCSPISGHRSVSWYQQTPGQGLQFLFEYFSETQRNKGNFPGRFSGRQFSNSRSEMNVSTLELGDSALYLCASRRDDQETQYFGPGTRLLVL.

This clonotype was detected ten times or more. The gene calls are TRBV10-3 and TRBJ1-5; D unclear. This CDR3 is 14 amino acids long. V dropped 2 bases and J dropped 6 bases, with 11 bases sitting between them. CDR1 and CDR2 (germline): ENHRY, SYGVKD. The CDR3 reads CAISEERGSQPQHF. CDR3 bases: TGTGCCATCAGTGAGGAACGGGGTAGTCAGCCCCAGCATTTT.

On this clonotype: A much larger clone is a single base away; this may be a read error. Given the absence of the conserved phenylalanine or tryptophan at the CDR3 end, a read error is likely. The chain carries TRBV5-5 and TRBJ2-1, with TRBD1 matching 9 bases. Trimming removed 4 bases from V and 8 bases from J; junction bases left unmatched: 13. Germline V gives CDR1 SGHKS, CDR2 YYEKEE (reference sequence). This CDR3 comprises 16 residues. CDR3 coding DNA: TGTGCCAGCAGCCCACCCCCCGGGACAGGGTCCGATGAGCAGTTCCTC. As protein: CASSPPPGTGSDEQFL.

The chain recombines TRBV12-3 or TRBV12-4 with TRBJ2-1; D is perhaps TRBD1 (6 bases). Trimming pared 8 bases from V and 5 bases from J, leaving 16 bases between. The CDR3 runs to 14 residues. The CDR3 here is CASRGGGDNNEQFF. CDR3 DNA sequence: TGTGCCAGCCGTGGTGGGGGCGATAACAATGAGCAGTTCTTC.

The CDR3 nucleotides are TGTGCCAGCAGTGAATTTGGGACATCGAAACCCAATCAGCCCCAGCATTTT. It yields the protein CASSEFGTSKPNQPQHF. V gene TRBV6-2 or TRBV6-3 combines with J gene TRBJ1-5; a possible D gene is TRBD1 (6 bases). The V and J ends lost 5 bases and 3 bases respectively, with 20 bases between them. Germline lookup yields CDR1 MNHEY and CDR2 SVGEGT. The CDR3 covers 17 residues.

The sample holds many counts of this clonotype. The chain recombines TRBV2 with TRBJ2-1, with TRBD2 matching 8 bases. Germline V gives CDR1 SNHLY, CDR2 FYNNEI. The junction had 7 bases not matched to a gene; V was cut back by 6 bases and J by 9 bases. The CDR3 is 13 amino acids. Here the CDR3 reads CASSPGLDSEQFF. The CDR3 bases are TGTGCCAGCAGCCCGGGACTAGATAGTGAGCAGTTCTTC. The entire variable domain, with the rest obtained from reference TRBV2 and TRBJ2-1, is as follows: EPEVTQTPSHQVTQMGQEVILRCVPISNHLYFYWYRQILGQKVEFLVSFYNNEISEKSEIFDDQFSVERPDGSNFTLKIRSTKLEDSAMYFCASSPGLDSEQFFGPGTRLTVL.

This clonotype was found many times. V is TRBV7-9 and J is TRBJ1-2; no firm D call. The length of the CDR3 is 13 residues. V dropped 6 bases and J dropped 4 bases, with 12 bases sitting between them. Germline CDR1 is SEHNR and CDR2 is FQNEAQ (reference sequence). For the CDR3, the DNA is TGTGCCAGCAGTCCCCTCGAGGGCTATGGCTACACCTTC. This gives the protein CASSPLEGYGYTF.

This chain connects TRBV6-1 to TRBJ2-7; no clear D gene. The CDR3 has 16 amino acids. Trimming took 0 bases from V and 3 from J, leaving 15 bases between them. CDR1 is MNHNS, CDR2 SASEGT, per germline. The CDR3 sequence is CASSEALGGGNYEQYF. In DNA, the CDR3 is TGTGCCAGCAGTGAAGCGCTAGGTGGCGGCAACTACGAGCAGTACTTC.

This clonotype was found once. The chain has TRBV7-2 and TRBJ2-5; TRBD2 agrees at 10 bases. Unmatched junction bases numbered 11, after V lost 5 bases and J lost 8 bases. This CDR3 has 15 amino acids. CDR1 SGHTA and CDR2 FQGNSA come from the germline V gene. The CDR3, as DNA: TGTGCCAGCAGCCGCACTAGCGGGGCCGGCGGAACCCAGTACTTC. Translation gives CASSRTSGAGGTQYF.

A remark on this clonotype: A clone one base away is much larger, so this may be a read error. V usage is TRBV12-3 or TRBV12-4 and J usage is TRBJ2-7; D remains unclear. The CDR3 loop spans 13 amino acids. The CDR3: CTSSPQSSHEQYF. CDR3 sequence (DNA): TGTACCAGCAGTCCTCAGTCGTCCCACGAGCAGTACTTC.

The chain combines TRBV4-3 with TRBJ1-2; perhaps TRBD1 as D (5 bases). The CDR3 contains 15 residues. Germline CDR1 reads LGHNA; CDR2 reads YSLEER. V shed 1 base and J shed 2 bases, with 11 bases lying between them. CDR3 region: CASSQVPQGNYGYTF. For the CDR3, the DNA is TGCGCCAGCAGCCAAGTCCCCCAGGGCAACTATGGCTACACCTTC.

This clonotype was counted many times. The chain is built from TRBV20-1 and TRBJ2-2; tentatively, D is TRBD2 (6 bases). The length of the CDR3 is 15 residues. Per the germline V gene, CDR1 is DFQATT and CDR2 is SNEGSKA (reference sequence). Trimming took 1 base from V and 4 from J, leaving 13 bases between them. The CDR3 nucleotides read TGCAGTGCTAGAGGGGGCGGGGTGGGCACCGGGGAGCTGTTTTTT. Translated: CSARGGGVGTGELFF.

This clonotype showed up just a few times. This chain connects TRBV10-3 to TRBJ2-1; D is undetermined. V dropped 8 bases and J dropped 5 bases, with 10 bases sitting between them. The CDR3 extends over 12 amino acids. CDR1 is ENHRY and CDR2 is SYGVKD in the germline V gene. Written as DNA, the CDR3 is TGTGCCATCTTGGGCAACCACAATGAGCAGTTCTTC. Its translation is CAILGNHNEQFF.

This chain connects TRBV10-3 to TRBJ2-3; 10 positions agree with TRBD2. This CDR3 comprises 17 residues. J lost 0 bases, V lost 3 bases, and 6 bases had no gene match. The germline V gene has CDR1 ENHRY and CDR2 SYGVKD. CDR3 amino acids: CAISDPSGRTSTDTQYF. CDR3 nucleotides: TGTGCCATCAGTGACCCTAGCGGGAGAACAAGCACAGATACGCAGTATTTT.